This T cell receptor (beta chain) was documented in a study of OX40 agonist ivuxolimab in advanced cancers. Overall study context: Allowance was made for prior anti-PD-1, anti-PD-L1 or anti-CTLA-4 therapy, and roughly 40% had some. Study results and limitations: In the expanded peripheral T cells, antigen specificity was never determined.

Remarks on this clone: Its specificity is not known.

Individuals having autoimmune disease history or systemic immunosuppression were not enrolled. Cycle 7 day 1, cycle 4 day 1, and baseline were the timepoints at which blood was sampled. In germline, CDR1 is ENHRY, CDR2 SYGVKD. Trimming removed 1 base from V and 3 bases from J, with 9 bases in between. The CDR3 loop spans 15 amino acids. Profiling relied on immunoSEQ multiplex PCR, and the TCRdb table lists in-frame clones only, not all of them. The repertoire holds around 50,000 clones, with 85% to 90% as singletons. The material was CD4+ or CD8+ T cells sorted from blood, obtained in a trial of the OX40 agonist ivuxolimab. The chain uses TRBV10-3 and TRBJ2-2; tentatively, D is TRBD2 (5 bases). This TCR was sampled from an adult with an advanced solid tumor such as melanoma, head and neck, liver or kidney cancer. CDR3 region: CAISEWRTDTGELFF. DNA of the CDR3: TGTGCCATCAGTGAGTGGCGGACTGACACCGGGGAGCTGTTTTTT.